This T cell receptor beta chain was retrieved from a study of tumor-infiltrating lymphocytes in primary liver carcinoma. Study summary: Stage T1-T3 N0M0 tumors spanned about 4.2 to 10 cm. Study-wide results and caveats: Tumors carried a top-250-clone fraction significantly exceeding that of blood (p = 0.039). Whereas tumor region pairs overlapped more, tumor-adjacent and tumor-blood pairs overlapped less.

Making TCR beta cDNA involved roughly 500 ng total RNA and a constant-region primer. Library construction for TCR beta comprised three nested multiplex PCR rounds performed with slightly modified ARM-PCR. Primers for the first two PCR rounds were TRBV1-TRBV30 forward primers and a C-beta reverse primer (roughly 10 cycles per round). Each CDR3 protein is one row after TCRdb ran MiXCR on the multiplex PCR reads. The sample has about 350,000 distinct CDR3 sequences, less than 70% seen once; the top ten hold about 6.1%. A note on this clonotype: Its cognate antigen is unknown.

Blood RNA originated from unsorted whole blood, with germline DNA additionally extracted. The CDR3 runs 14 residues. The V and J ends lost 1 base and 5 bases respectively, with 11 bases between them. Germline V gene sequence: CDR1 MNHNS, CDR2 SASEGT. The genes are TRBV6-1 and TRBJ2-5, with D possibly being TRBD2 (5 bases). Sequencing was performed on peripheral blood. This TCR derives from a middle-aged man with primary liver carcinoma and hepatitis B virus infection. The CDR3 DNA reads TGTGCCAGCAGTGAAGAGGGAGATGGGGAGACCCAGTACTTC. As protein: CASSEEGDGETQYF.